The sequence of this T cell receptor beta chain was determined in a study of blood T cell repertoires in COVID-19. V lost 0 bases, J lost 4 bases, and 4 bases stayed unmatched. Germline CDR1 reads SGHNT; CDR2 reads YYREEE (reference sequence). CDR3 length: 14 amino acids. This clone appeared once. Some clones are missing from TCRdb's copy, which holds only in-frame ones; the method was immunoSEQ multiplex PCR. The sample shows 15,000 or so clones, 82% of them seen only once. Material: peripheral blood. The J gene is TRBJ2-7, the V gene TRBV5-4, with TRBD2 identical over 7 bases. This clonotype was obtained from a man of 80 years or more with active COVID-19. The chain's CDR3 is CASSLAGRTYEQYF. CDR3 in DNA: TGTGCCAGCAGCTTGGCCGGGAGGACTTACGAGCAGTACTTC.